The rows below give T cell receptor beta chains drawn from one sample of a study of identical twins. One entry per CDR3 protein results from TCRdb running MiXCR on the 5' RACE reads. Among 300,000 to 400,000 distinct CDR3 sequences, roughly 12% were seen once, and the ten largest hold around 7.2%. These data were also filed under a second study, of yellow fever vaccine responses in identical twins.

Sequencing was carried out using CD8+ T cells sorted from blood. These receptors all stem from a woman aged 18-29 years in good health. Both conserved end residues are part of each CDR3. D genes are given only for firm matches. Size values are once, few and many counts, or a class for expanded clones, and some rows have none.

TRBJ2-2,few,18,TRBV27,.,CASRKLPRDSLNTGELFF,TGTGCCAGCAGGAAGCTGCCCCGGGACTCTCTAAACACCGGGGAGCTGTTTTTT
TRBJ1-2,.,15,TRBV6-5,.,CASSFAVPSRYGYTF,TGTGCCAGCAGTTTTGCAGTTCCCTCTCGCTATGGCTACACCTTC
TRBJ2-7,.,14,TRBV5-1,.,CASSLKTASYEQYF,TGCGCCAGCAGCCTGAAGACGGCCTCCTACGAGCAGTACTTC
TRBJ2-5,few,14,TRBV2,.,CASSEVGYVETQYF,TGTGCCAGCAGTGAAGTGGGGTATGTGGAGACCCAGTACTTC
TRBJ2-5,many,14,TRBV2,.,CASRPEDFQETQYF,TGTGCCAGCCGTCCCGAGGACTTCCAAGAGACCCAGTACTTC
TRBJ2-1,few,13,TRBV12-3/TRBV12-4,.,CASSLVSRIEQFF,TGTGCCAGCAGTTTAGTATCTAGGATAGAGCAGTTCTTC
TRBJ2-1,.,18,TRBV12-1,.,CASSISPSTRRPLKEQFF,TGTGCCAGCAGCATATCCCCTAGCACGCGGAGACCCCTCAAGGAGCAGTTCTTC
TRBJ2-2,few,13,TRBV5-1,.,CASSLILTGELFF,TGCGCCAGCAGCTTGATCCTTACCGGGGAGCTGTTTTTT
TRBJ2-1,.,15,TRBV10-2,TRBD2,CASRAGPADYNEQFF,TGCGCCAGCAGAGCGGGACCCGCCGATTACAATGAGCAGTTCTTC
TRBJ2-1,many,13,TRBV9,.,CASSRASFHEQFF,TGTGCCAGCAGCCGAGCTAGCTTCCATGAGCAGTTCTTC
TRBJ1-1,.,15,TRBV6-2/TRBV6-3,.,CASSSPGRRNTEAFF,TGTGCCAGCAGCTCACCCGGCCGCCGGAACACTGAAGCTTTCTTT
TRBJ2-1,few,12,TRBV7-8,.,CACMGPYNEQFF,TGTGCCTGTATGGGGCCCTACAATGAGCAGTTCTTC
TRBJ1-1,.,15,TRBV29-1,TRBD1,CSVGHLGQRNTEAFF,TGCAGCGTTGGTCACTTGGGACAGCGGAACACTGAAGCTTTCTTT
TRBJ2-1,.,15,TRBV5-6,.,CASSPLEIHYNEQFF,TGTGCCAGCAGCCCGCTGGAGATTCATTACAATGAGCAGTTCTTC
TRBJ1-6,.,15,TRBV20-1,TRBD1,CSAMTGGSGNSPLHF,TGCAGTGCTATGACAGGGGGCAGTGGTAATTCACCCCTCCACTTT
TRBJ2-3,many,15,TRBV4-1,TRBD2,CASSPGLAGTDTQYF,TGCGCCAGCAGCCCCGGGTTAGCGGGTACAGATACGCAGTATTTT
TRBJ2-6,few,14,TRBV2,.,CASEGDLGANVLTF,TGTGCCAGCGAGGGGGACCTCGGGGCCAACGTCCTGACTTTC
TRBJ2-5,few,14,TRBV4-2,.,CASSQETGVLSQYF,TGTGCCAGCAGCCAAGAGACCGGGGTCTTATCCCAGTACTTC
TRBJ2-5,few,16,TRBV12-3/TRBV12-4,TRBD2,CASSLVAGALRWTQYF,TGTGCCAGCAGTTTAGTAGCGGGGGCCCTGAGGTGGACCCAGTACTTC
TRBJ1-3,few,14,TRBV20-1,.,CSARTGEGGNTIYF,TGCAGTGCACGGACTGGGGAGGGTGGAAACACCATATATTTT
TRBJ2-5,few,11,TRBV10-1,.,CASSDEETQYF,TGCGCCAGCAGTGATGAAGAGACCCAGTACTTC
TRBJ1-6,.,15,TRBV7-9,.,CASSLESSYNSPLHF,TGTGCCAGCAGCTTAGAGAGCTCCTATAATTCACCCCTCCACTTT
TRBJ2-1,few,14,TRBV7-9,.,CASSLGGSHEGQFF,TGTGCCAGCAGCTTAGGGGGCTCCCACGAAGGGCAGTTCTTC
TRBJ2-1,.,15,TRBV9,TRBD2,CASSYTSGSHNEQFF,TGTGCCAGCAGCTACACTAGCGGGAGCCACAATGAGCAGTTCTTC
TRBJ2-1,.,15,TRBV9,.,CASSVDGGSYNEQFF,TGTGCCAGCAGCGTAGACGGAGGCTCCTACAATGAGCAGTTCTTC
TRBJ2-5,few,12,TRBV29-1,.,CSAPRDSETQYF,TGCAGCGCCCCCCGGGACTCAGAGACCCAGTACTTC
TRBJ2-7,.,13,TRBV29-1,TRBD2,CSVGLAGDYEQYF,TGCAGCGTTGGTCTAGCGGGAGACTACGAGCAGTACTTC
TRBJ2-7,.,14,TRBV20-1,.,CSALRDGVSYEQYF,TGCAGTGCGCTCCGGGACGGAGTCTCCTACGAGCAGTACTTC
TRBJ2-1,.,13,TRBV20-1,.,CSARDPEVGEQFF,TGCAGTGCTAGAGATCCGGAGGTGGGTGAGCAGTTCTTC
TRBJ2-1,.,14,TRBV7-3,TRBD1,CASSKGQGYNEQFF,TGTGCCAGCAGCAAAGGACAGGGATACAATGAGCAGTTCTTC
TRBJ1-1,many,15,TRBV24-1,.,CATSGASGAGTEAFF,TGTGCCACCAGTGGAGCCTCGGGCGCCGGCACTGAAGCTTTCTTT
TRBJ2-1,.,14,TRBV6-1,TRBD2,CASSPSGGFNEQFF,TGTGCCAGCAGTCCATCGGGGGGATTCAATGAGCAGTTCTTC
TRBJ2-5,.,18,TRBV12-5,TRBD2,CASGFQTTSLYHQETQYF,TGTGCTAGTGGTTTTCAGACGACTAGCCTATACCACCAAGAGACCCAGTACTTC
TRBJ1-2,few,15,TRBV7-9,TRBD1,CASSLGGQGHYGYTF,TGTGCCAGCAGCTTAGGGGGACAGGGCCACTATGGCTACACCTTC
TRBJ2-3,few,16,TRBV14,TRBD2,CASSQGLAGDTDTQYF,TGTGCCAGCAGCCAAGGACTAGCGGGAGACACAGATACGCAGTATTTT
TRBJ2-1,few,15,TRBV14,TRBD2,CASSPWGGTANEQFF,TGTGCCAGCAGCCCGTGGGGGGGGACGGCCAATGAGCAGTTCTTC
TRBJ2-1,few,15,TRBV13,TRBD1,CASSLGQGVRNEQFF,TGTGCCAGCAGCTTAGGACAGGGGGTTAGGAATGAGCAGTTCTTC
TRBJ2-7,many,15,TRBV28,TRBD2,CASSLRLAGGDEQYF,TGTGCCAGCAGTTTAAGACTAGCGGGAGGGGACGAGCAGTACTTC
TRBJ2-5,.,15,TRBV6-2/TRBV6-3,.,CASSRSGQAQETQYF,TGTGCCAGCAGTCGCTCGGGACAAGCACAAGAGACCCAGTACTTC
TRBJ2-5,.,18,TRBV6-2/TRBV6-3,TRBD2,CASSQSPRLAVTQETQYF,TGTGCCAGCAGTCAGAGCCCCAGACTAGCCGTAACCCAAGAGACCCAGTACTTC
TRBJ1-1,few,15,TRBV28,TRBD1,CASSLPRGRHTEAFF,TGTGCCAGCAGTTTACCCAGGGGGCGACACACTGAAGCTTTCTTT
TRBJ2-1,few,17,TRBV10-3,TRBD2,CAISDPGLAGAGDEQFF,TGTGCCATCAGTGACCCGGGACTAGCGGGGGCCGGCGATGAGCAGTTCTTC
TRBJ2-1,.,15,TRBV29-1,TRBD2,CSVEGGASGYNEQFF,TGCAGCGTTGAAGGAGGGGCTAGCGGATACAATGAGCAGTTCTTC
TRBJ2-7,many,14,TRBV5-1,.,CASSLGAGGDEQYF,TGCGCCAGCAGCTTGGGGGCCGGGGGAGACGAGCAGTACTTC
TRBJ2-7,.,11,TRBV7-9,.,CASSYQREQYF,TGTGCCAGCAGTTACCAGCGCGAGCAGTACTTC
TRBJ2-7,many,14,TRBV20-1,.,CSARDGGEAGEQYF,TGCAGTGCTAGAGATGGCGGGGAGGCAGGGGAGCAGTACTTC
TRBJ2-1,few,14,TRBV20-1,TRBD2,CSARASGTNNEQFF,TGCAGTGCTAGGGCTAGCGGAACCAACAATGAGCAGTTCTTC
TRBJ1-6,.,14,TRBV2,.,CASRRSSYNSPLHF,TGTGCCAGCAGGAGGAGCTCCTATAATTCACCCCTCCACTTT
TRBJ2-1,few,13,TRBV12-3/TRBV12-4,.,CASSPGQTNEQFF,TGTGCCAGCAGCCCGGGACAAACCAATGAGCAGTTCTTC
TRBJ2-4,.,15,TRBV6-1,.,CASRRNRTEGDIQYF,TGTGCCAGCAGACGTAACAGGACGGAGGGGGACATTCAGTACTTC
TRBJ2-2,many,17,TRBV7-9,.,CASSSTSDPTNTGELFF,TGTGCCAGCAGCTCCACCAGCGACCCGACGAACACCGGGGAGCTGTTTTTT
TRBJ1-2,.,12,TRBV27,.,CASMGGVNGYTF,TGTGCCAGCATGGGAGGGGTTAATGGCTACACCTTC
TRBJ1-2,few,16,TRBV20-1,.,CSARGFREIDNYGYTF,TGCAGTGCTAGAGGTTTCAGGGAAATTGATAACTATGGCTACACCTTC
TRBJ2-1,few,12,TRBV2,.,CASSEATVEQFF,TGTGCCAGCAGTGAAGCAACAGTAGAGCAGTTCTTC
TRBJ2-3,.,17,TRBV11-2,.,CASSPPSFVPSTDTQYF,TGTGCCAGCAGCCCACCCTCCTTCGTACCCAGCACAGATACGCAGTATTTT
TRBJ2-1,few,13,TRBV29-1,TRBD1,CSVVGGFYNEQFF,TGCAGCGTTGTAGGGGGCTTCTACAATGAGCAGTTCTTC
TRBJ2-7,.,13,TRBV6-6,TRBD1,CASRSGTAYEQYF,TGTGCCAGCAGGTCCGGGACAGCCTACGAGCAGTACTTC